The rows below give T cell receptor beta chains drawn from one sample of a study of technical replicates of blood from several donors. Produced via immunoSEQ multiplex PCR; TCRdb's table is partial and in-frame only. The sample has tens of thousands of clones; roughly 92% are singletons. Input material: T cells isolated from PBMCs. The receptor source for this set is a human donor in good health. The CDR3 runs from the conserved cysteine through the conserved F or W. Each record gives: D gene, J gene, V gene, CDR3 DNA, CDR3 protein. A D gene is named only where the DNA matches it firmly.

d_gene: NA; j_gene: TRBJ2-5; v_gene: TRBV29-1; CDR3nt: TGCAGCGTTGAAGCCTCGGGGTATCTACAAGAGACCCAGTACTTC; CDR3aa: CSVEASGYLQETQYF
d_gene: NA; j_gene: TRBJ2-7; v_gene: TRBV5-1; CDR3nt: TGCGCCAGCTCTCTATCAGGGCTCCACGAGCAGTACTTC; CDR3aa: CASSLSGLHEQYF
d_gene: TRBD1; j_gene: TRBJ1-1; v_gene: TRBV27; CDR3nt: TGTGCCAGCAGTAGTAGAATCGGGACAGGGTCTAACACTGAAGCTTTCTTT; CDR3aa: CASSSRIGTGSNTEAFF
d_gene: NA; j_gene: TRBJ2-6; v_gene: TRBV11-3; CDR3nt: TGTGCCAGCAGCTTGGGGGCGGGCGGGGCCAACGTCCTGACTTTC; CDR3aa: CASSLGAGGANVLTF
d_gene: NA; j_gene: TRBJ1-2; v_gene: TRBV9; CDR3nt: TGTGCCAGCAGCGTCGGACAGAGCCTTAACTATGGCTACACCTTC; CDR3aa: CASSVGQSLNYGYTF
d_gene: NA; j_gene: TRBJ1-2; v_gene: TRBV10-3; CDR3nt: TGTGCCATCAGTGAACCAGGGGCGGATGGCTACACCTTC; CDR3aa: CAISEPGADGYTF
d_gene: NA; j_gene: TRBJ2-5; v_gene: TRBV29-1; CDR3nt: TGCAGCGTTGGTGGGGGCCAGACCCAGTACTTC; CDR3aa: CSVGGGQTQYF
d_gene: NA; j_gene: TRBJ1-3; v_gene: TRBV7-9; CDR3nt: TGTGCCAGCAGCCATGGACAGCTTCACTCTGGAAACACCATATATTTT; CDR3aa: CASSHGQLHSGNTIYF
d_gene: NA; j_gene: TRBJ1-1; v_gene: TRBV5-1; CDR3nt: TGCGCCAGCAGCTTGACCCCGGCTGAAGCTTTCTTT; CDR3aa: CASSLTPAEAFF
d_gene: TRBD2; j_gene: TRBJ2-4; v_gene: TRBV28; CDR3nt: TGTGCCAGCAGTTTACCAAGCGGGCGGGGGAACATTCAGTACTTC; CDR3aa: CASSLPSGRGNIQYF
d_gene: NA; j_gene: TRBJ2-1; v_gene: TRBV28; CDR3nt: TGTGCCAGCACCCCCGTGTCCGCCTACAATGAGCAGTTCTTC; CDR3aa: CASTPVSAYNEQFF
d_gene: NA; j_gene: TRBJ1-2; v_gene: TRBV6-5; CDR3nt: TGTGCCAGCAGTTACTCGAGGTCGGCCCATGGCTACACCTTC; CDR3aa: CASSYSRSAHGYTF
d_gene: TRBD1; j_gene: TRBJ2-2; v_gene: TRBV27; CDR3nt: TGTGCCAGCAGACAGGGGCGGAACACCGGGGAGCTGTTTTTT; CDR3aa: CASRQGRNTGELFF
d_gene: NA; j_gene: TRBJ2-7; v_gene: TRBV27; CDR3nt: TGTGCCAGCAGTTCGTTGCCGGGGGCCTACGAGCAGTACTTC; CDR3aa: CASSSLPGAYEQYF
d_gene: NA; j_gene: TRBJ2-3; v_gene: TRBV5-4; CDR3nt: TGTGCCAGCAGCTTCAGGGGTGATCCGTATTTT; CDR3aa: CASSFRGDPYF
d_gene: TRBD2; j_gene: TRBJ2-3; v_gene: TRBV14; CDR3nt: TGTGCCAGCAGCTACAATAGCGGGAGTAGTTCTACGCAGTATTTT; CDR3aa: CASSYNSGSSSTQYF
d_gene: NA; j_gene: TRBJ1-5; v_gene: TRBV27; CDR3nt: TGTGCCAGCAGTTTACCCCCGGGGCAGCCCCAGCATTTT; CDR3aa: CASSLPPGQPQHF
d_gene: NA; j_gene: TRBJ1-1; v_gene: TRBV6-1; CDR3nt: TGTGCCAGCAGTGTACAGGGCACTGAAGCTTTCTTT; CDR3aa: CASSVQGTEAFF
d_gene: NA; j_gene: TRBJ1-5; v_gene: TRBV6-1; CDR3nt: TGTGCCAGCAGTAAGCGGGGGGTCGGCAATCAGCCCCAGCATTTT; CDR3aa: CASSKRGVGNQPQHF
d_gene: TRBD1; j_gene: TRBJ2-7; v_gene: TRBV27; CDR3nt: TGTGCCAGCGGCATTACAGGGGGGCAGTACTTC; CDR3aa: CASGITGGQYF
d_gene: NA; j_gene: TRBJ2-1; v_gene: TRBV11-3; CDR3nt: TGTGCCAGCAACCCGGTAGCCATCGACAATGAGCAGTTCTTC; CDR3aa: CASNPVAIDNEQFF
d_gene: TRBD1; j_gene: TRBJ1-1; v_gene: TRBV2; CDR3nt: TGTGCCAGCAGTGGGTCTTCAGGGGGCGGAGTGAACACTGAAGCTTTCTTT; CDR3aa: CASSGSSGGGVNTEAFF
d_gene: TRBD1; j_gene: TRBJ2-3; v_gene: TRBV19; CDR3nt: TGTGCCAGTAGTTCCAACAGGGGTGCAGATACGCAGTATTTT; CDR3aa: CASSSNRGADTQYF
d_gene: NA; j_gene: TRBJ1-1; v_gene: TRBV6-1; CDR3nt: TGTGCCAGCAGCCACAGGAGTCAGGTGAACACTGAAGCTTTCTTT; CDR3aa: CASSHRSQVNTEAFF
d_gene: NA; j_gene: TRBJ1-5; v_gene: TRBV19; CDR3nt: TGTGCCAGTAACCCCACAGCCAATCAGCCCCAGCATTTT; CDR3aa: CASNPTANQPQHF